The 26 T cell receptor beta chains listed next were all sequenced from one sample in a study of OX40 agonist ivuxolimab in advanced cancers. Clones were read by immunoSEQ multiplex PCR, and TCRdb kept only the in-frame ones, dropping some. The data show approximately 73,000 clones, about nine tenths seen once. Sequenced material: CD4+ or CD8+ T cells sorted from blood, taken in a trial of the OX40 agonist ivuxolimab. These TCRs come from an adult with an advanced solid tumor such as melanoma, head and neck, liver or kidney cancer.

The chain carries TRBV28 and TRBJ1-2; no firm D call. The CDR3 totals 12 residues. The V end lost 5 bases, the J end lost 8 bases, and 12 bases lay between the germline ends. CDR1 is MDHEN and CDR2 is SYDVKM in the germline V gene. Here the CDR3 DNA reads TGTGCCAGCAGTCCACCCGTTGCCGGCTACACCTTC. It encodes CASSPPVAGYTF.

The CDR3 protein is CASSWTNSPRAEQFF. CDR3 in DNA: TGTGCCAGCAGCTGGACTAATTCTCCCAGGGCTGAGCAGTTCTTC. J is TRBJ2-1 and V is TRBV5-8, with a tentative D call TRBD2 (6 bases). This CDR3 contains 15 residues. V was pared by 3 bases and J by 9 bases, with 19 bases between. Germline lookup yields CDR1 SGHTS and CDR2 YDEGEE.

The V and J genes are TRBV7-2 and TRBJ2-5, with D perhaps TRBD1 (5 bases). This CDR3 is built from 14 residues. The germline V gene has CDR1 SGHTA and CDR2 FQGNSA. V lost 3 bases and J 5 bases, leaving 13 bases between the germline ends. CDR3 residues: CASSFQGAGETQYF. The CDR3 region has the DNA TGTGCCAGCAGCTTTCAGGGCGCTGGGGAGACCCAGTACTTC.

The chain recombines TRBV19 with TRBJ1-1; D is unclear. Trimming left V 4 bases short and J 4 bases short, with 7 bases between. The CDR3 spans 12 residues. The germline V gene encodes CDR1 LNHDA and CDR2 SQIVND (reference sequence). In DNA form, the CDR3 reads TGTGCCAGTAGTACACTCGGCACTGAAGCTTTCTTT. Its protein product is CASSTLGTEAFF.

As DNA, the CDR3 is TGTGCCACTAGACAAGGCGCTAACTATGGCTACACCTTC. As protein: CATRQGANYGYTF. The chain joins TRBV2 to TRBJ1-2; D is uncertain. The CDR3 runs 13 residues. With 10 bases removed from V and 0 bases from J, the gap between germline ends came to 12 bases. In germline, CDR1 is SNHLY, CDR2 FYNNEI.

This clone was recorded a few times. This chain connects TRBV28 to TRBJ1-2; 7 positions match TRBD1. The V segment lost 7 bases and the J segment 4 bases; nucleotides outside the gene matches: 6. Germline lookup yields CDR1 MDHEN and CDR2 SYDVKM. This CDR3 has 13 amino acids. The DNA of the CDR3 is TGTGCCAGCATCCGACAGGGATCCTATGGCTACACCTTC. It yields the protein CASIRQGSYGYTF.

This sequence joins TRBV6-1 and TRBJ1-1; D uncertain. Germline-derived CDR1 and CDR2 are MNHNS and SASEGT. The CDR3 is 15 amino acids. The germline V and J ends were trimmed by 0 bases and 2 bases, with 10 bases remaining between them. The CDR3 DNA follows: TGTGCCAGCAGTGAAGCAGCGGGGTCCAACACTGAAGCTTTCTTT. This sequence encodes CASSEAAGSNTEAFF.

CDR3 sequence (DNA): TGTGCCACCAGCAGAGACAGGGTGAGGACCTACGAGCAGTACTTC. Amino acid sequence: CATSRDRVRTYEQYF. V is TRBV15 and J is TRBJ2-7, with a possible D match to TRBD1 (5 bases). V lost 0 bases and J 2 bases, leaving 11 bases between the germline ends. Germline V gene lookup returns CDR1 LNHNV and CDR2 YYDKDF (reference sequence). The CDR3 extends over 15 amino acids.

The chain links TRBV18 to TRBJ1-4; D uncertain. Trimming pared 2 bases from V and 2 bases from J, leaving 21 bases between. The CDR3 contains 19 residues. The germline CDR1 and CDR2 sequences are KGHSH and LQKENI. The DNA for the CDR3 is TGTGCCAGCTCACCATCAAAAGGATTAACACAGACGACTAATGAAAAACTGTTTTTT. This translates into CASSPSKGLTQTTNEKLFF.

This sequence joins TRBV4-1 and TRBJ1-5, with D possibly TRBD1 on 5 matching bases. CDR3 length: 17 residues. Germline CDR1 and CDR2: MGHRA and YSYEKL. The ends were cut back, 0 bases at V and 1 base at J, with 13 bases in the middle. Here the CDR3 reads CASSQDFGGRSNQPQHF. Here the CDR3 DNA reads TGCGCCAGCAGCCAAGATTTCGGGGGTAGGAGCAATCAGCCCCAGCATTTT.

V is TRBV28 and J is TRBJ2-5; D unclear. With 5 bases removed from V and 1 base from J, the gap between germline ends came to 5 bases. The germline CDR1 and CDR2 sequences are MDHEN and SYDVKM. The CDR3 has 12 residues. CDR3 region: CASSVGQETQYF. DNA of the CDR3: TGTGCCAGCAGTGTGGGCCAAGAGACCCAGTACTTC.

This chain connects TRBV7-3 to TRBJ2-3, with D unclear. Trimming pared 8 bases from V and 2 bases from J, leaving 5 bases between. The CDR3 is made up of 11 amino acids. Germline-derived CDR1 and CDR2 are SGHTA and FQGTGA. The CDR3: CASGFTDTQYF. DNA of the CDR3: TGTGCCAGCGGTTTCACAGATACGCAGTATTTT.

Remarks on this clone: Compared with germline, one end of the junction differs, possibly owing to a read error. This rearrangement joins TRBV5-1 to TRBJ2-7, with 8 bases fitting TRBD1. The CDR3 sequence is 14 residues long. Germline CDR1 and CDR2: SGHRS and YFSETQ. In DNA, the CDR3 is TGCGCCAGCAGCTTGGTGGGGGGACAGGCCGGTTGGGACTTC. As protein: CASSLVGGQAGWDF.

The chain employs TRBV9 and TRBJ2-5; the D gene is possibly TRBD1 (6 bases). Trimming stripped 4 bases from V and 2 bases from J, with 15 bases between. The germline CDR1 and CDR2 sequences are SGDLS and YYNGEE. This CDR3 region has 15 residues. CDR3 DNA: TGTGCCAGCAGCCCCGGAGGACAGATACAAGAGACCCAGTACTTC. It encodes CASSPGGQIQETQYF.

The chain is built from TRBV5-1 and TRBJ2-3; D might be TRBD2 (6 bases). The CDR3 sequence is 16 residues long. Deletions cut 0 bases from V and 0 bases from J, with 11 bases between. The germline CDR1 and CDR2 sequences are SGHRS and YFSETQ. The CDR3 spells CASSLAQRASTDTQYF. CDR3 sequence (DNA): TGCGCCAGCAGCTTGGCCCAGCGGGCCAGCACAGATACGCAGTATTTT.

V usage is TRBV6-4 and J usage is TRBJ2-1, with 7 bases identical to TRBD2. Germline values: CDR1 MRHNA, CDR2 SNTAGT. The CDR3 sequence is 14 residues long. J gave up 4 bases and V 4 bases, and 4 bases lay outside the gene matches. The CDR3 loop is CASSARGVYNEQFF. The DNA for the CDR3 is TGTGCCAGCAGTGCCCGGGGGGTATACAATGAGCAGTTCTTC.

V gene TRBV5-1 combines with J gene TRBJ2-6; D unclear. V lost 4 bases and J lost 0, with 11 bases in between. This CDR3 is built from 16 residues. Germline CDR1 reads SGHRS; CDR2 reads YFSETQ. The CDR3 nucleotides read TGCGCCAGCAGCCTACGGACCCTCTCTGGGGCCAACGTCCTGACTTTC. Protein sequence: CASSLRTLSGANVLTF.

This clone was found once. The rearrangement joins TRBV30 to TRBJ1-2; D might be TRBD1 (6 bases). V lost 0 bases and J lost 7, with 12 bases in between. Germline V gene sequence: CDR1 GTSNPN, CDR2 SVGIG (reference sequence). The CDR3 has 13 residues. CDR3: CAWSVGGSVGYTF. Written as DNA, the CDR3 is TGTGCCTGGAGTGTAGGGGGTTCGGTTGGCTACACCTTC.

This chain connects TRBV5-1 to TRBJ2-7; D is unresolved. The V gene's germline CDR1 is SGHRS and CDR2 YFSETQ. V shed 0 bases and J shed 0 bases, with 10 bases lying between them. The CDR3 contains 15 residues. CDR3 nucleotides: TGCGCCAGCAGCTTGGATCCTTTACTCTCCTACGAGCAGTACTTC. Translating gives CASSLDPLLSYEQYF. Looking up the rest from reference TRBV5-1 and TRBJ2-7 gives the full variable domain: KAGVTQTPRYLIKTRGQQVTLSCSPISGHRSVSWYQQTPGQGLQFLFEYFSETQRNKGNFPGRFSGRQFSNSRSEMNVSTLELGDSALYLCASSLDPLLSYEQYFGPGTRLTVT.

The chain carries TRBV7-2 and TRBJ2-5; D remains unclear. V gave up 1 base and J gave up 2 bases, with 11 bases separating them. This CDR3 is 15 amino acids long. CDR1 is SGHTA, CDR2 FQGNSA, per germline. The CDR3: CASSLVGYEQETQYF. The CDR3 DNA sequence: TGTGCCAGCAGCTTAGTAGGGTACGAGCAAGAGACCCAGTACTTC.

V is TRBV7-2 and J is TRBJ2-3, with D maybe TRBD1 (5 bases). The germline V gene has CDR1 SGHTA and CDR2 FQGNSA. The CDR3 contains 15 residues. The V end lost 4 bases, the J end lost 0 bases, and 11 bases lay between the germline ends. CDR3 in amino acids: CASSSLGVSTDTQYF. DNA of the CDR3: TGTGCCAGCAGCTCCCTAGGGGTCAGCACAGATACGCAGTATTTT.

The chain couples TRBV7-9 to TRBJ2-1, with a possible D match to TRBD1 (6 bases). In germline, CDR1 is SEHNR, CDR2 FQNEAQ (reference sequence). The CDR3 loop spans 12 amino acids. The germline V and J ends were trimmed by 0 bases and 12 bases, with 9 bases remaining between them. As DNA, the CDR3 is TGTGCCAGCAGCTTAGCGGACAGCGGGCAGTTCTTC. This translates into CASSLADSGQFF.

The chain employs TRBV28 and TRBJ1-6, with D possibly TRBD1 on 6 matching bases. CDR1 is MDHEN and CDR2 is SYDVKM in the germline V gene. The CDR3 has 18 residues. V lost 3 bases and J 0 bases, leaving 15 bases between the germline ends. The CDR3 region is CASSFSRGFGSYNSPLHF. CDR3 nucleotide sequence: TGTGCCAGCAGTTTTTCCAGGGGTTTTGGCTCCTATAATTCACCCCTCCACTTT.

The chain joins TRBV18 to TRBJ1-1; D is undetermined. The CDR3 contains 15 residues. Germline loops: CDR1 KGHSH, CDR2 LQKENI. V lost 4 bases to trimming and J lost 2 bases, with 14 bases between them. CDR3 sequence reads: CASSLLAVDNTEAFF. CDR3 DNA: TGTGCCAGCTCACTTCTTGCAGTCGATAACACTGAAGCTTTCTTT.

The CDR3 DNA follows: TGTGCCAGCAGCTTAGAGGGACAGGGGTTTCACGAGCAGTACTTC. This codes for CASSLEGQGFHEQYF. The V call is TRBV7-8, the J call TRBJ2-7; 10 bases are shared with TRBD1. The germline V gene encodes CDR1 SGHVS and CDR2 FQNEAQ. Trimming removed 1 base from V and 5 bases from J; junction bases left unmatched: 5. The CDR3 is 15 residues long.

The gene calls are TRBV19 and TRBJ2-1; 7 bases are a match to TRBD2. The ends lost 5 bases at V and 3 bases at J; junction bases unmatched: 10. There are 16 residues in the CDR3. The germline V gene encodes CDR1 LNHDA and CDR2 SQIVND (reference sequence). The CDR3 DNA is TGTGCCAGTAGTTCGGTAGCGGGCGGTGACTACAATGAGCAGTTCTTC. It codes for CASSSVAGGDYNEQFF.